Listed below are T cell receptor beta chains from one sample, sequenced in a study of cytomegalovirus exposure and HLA in healthy donors. Sequencing was performed with immunoSEQ multiplex PCR; in TCRdb, only in-frame clones are kept and a portion is missing. The data hold 68,000 or so clones, with roughly 90% observed a single time. Material: PBMCs. The receptors come from a woman in her late teens or twenties in good health and CMV-seronegative. The CDR3 runs from the conserved cysteine through the conserved F or W. The order of the fields is D gene, clone size, V gene, J gene, CDR3 DNA, CDR3 protein. A D gene is named only where the DNA matches it firmly. Rows give clone size only sometimes, using once, few, many, or a class for an expanded clone.

>TRBD1|NA|TRBV5-1|TRBJ2-2
TGCGCCAGCAGCTGGACCGGGACAGGGGTGTTGGGCGGGGAGCTGTTTTTT
CASSWTGTGVLGGELFF
>NA|NA|TRBV7-9|TRBJ2-1
TGTGCCAGCAGCTTTTTCACAAGAATCGATGAGCAGTTCTTC
CASSFFTRIDEQFF
>TRBD2|NA|TRBV28|TRBJ2-1
TGTGCCAGCAGGAGGACTAGCGGGAGTGGCAATGAGCAGTTCTTC
CASRRTSGSGNEQFF
>TRBD2|once|TRBV2|TRBJ2-2
TGTGCCAGCAGTGCGAGCGGGGGATCCACCGGGGAGCTGTTTTTT
CASSASGGSTGELFF
>NA|NA|TRBV27|TRBJ1-1
TGTGCCAGCAGTTTAGGGGAGGGCACTGAAGCTTTCTTT
CASSLGEGTEAFF
>TRBD1|NA|TRBV27|TRBJ2-5
TGTGCCAGCACTGTCGGACAGGGAATCAACTCAGAGGAAGCCTACCAAGAGACCCAGTACTTC
CASTVGQGINSEEAYQETQYF
>TRBD1|NA|TRBV7-2|TRBJ1-4
TGTGCCAGCAGCGACAGGGATGAAAAACTGTTTTTT
CASSDRDEKLFF
>TRBD1|NA|TRBV7-2|TRBJ1-5
TGTGCCAGCAGCTTAGCCGACAGGGGGCTACTGCCCCAGCATTTT
CASSLADRGLLPQHF
>NA|once|TRBV28|TRBJ2-1
TGTGCCAGCAGGCTAGGTCCGGAGAATGAGCAGTTCTTC
CASRLGPENEQFF
>TRBD1|NA|TRBV7-2|TRBJ1-5
TGTGCCAGCAGCTTGGACAGGGGCCAGCCCCAGCATTTT
CASSLDRGQPQHF
>TRBD2|NA|TRBV11-2|TRBJ2-1
TGTGCCAGCGTCCCTAGCGGGAGGGCCTCACGCTACAATGAGCAGTTCTTC
CASVPSGRASRYNEQFF
>NA|NA|TRBV7-2|TRBJ1-2
TGTGCCAGCAGCCCCGCGTCGGGGGGCAGGGCTCATGGCTACACCTTC
CASSPASGGRAHGYTF
>TRBD2|NA|TRBV7-2|TRBJ2-7
TGTGCCAGCAGATGGACTAGCGTATCCTACGAGCAGTACTTC
CASRWTSVSYEQYF
>TRBD2|NA|TRBV5-1|TRBJ2-7
TGCGCCAGCAGCTTGGTCGTAGCGGGAGATCGGGGGAGCTCCTACGAGCAGTACTTC
CASSLVVAGDRGSSYEQYF
>NA|NA|TRBV6-4|TRBJ2-7
TGTGCCAGCAGTCCTCAAGCACCTTCTCGAGAGCAGTACTTC
CASSPQAPSREQYF
>TRBD2|NA|TRBV6-6|TRBJ2-5
TGTGCCAGCAGTCCTAAAAGCGGGACTAGCGGTTGGGCCCAGTACTTC
CASSPKSGTSGWAQYF
>NA|once|TRBV5-1|TRBJ2-1
TGCGCCAGCAGCGCCGACGGGTACAATGAGCAGTTCTTC
CASSADGYNEQFF
>NA|NA|TRBV11-2|TRBJ2-1
TGTGCCAGCAGCTTAGTCCTCGGGATAGGGGAGCAGTTCTTC
CASSLVLGIGEQFF
>TRBD1|once|TRBV6-6|TRBJ1-1
TGTGCCAGCAGTTACTCGACTTACAGGGGGAACACTGAAGCTTTCTTT
CASSYSTYRGNTEAFF
>TRBD1|NA|TRBV5-6|TRBJ1-1
TGTGCCAGCAGCTTGGAATTCGGGACAGGGCCTCTGAACACTGAAGCTTTCTTT
CASSLEFGTGPLNTEAFF
>TRBD2|once|TRBV5-4|TRBJ2-1
TGTGCCAGCAGCGCCCAAAGCGGGAGGGCCGTAGATGAGCAGTTCTTC
CASSAQSGRAVDEQFF